This T cell receptor (beta chain) was captured in a study of OX40 agonist ivuxolimab in advanced cancers. Looking at the study overall: Ivuxolimab was a fully human IgG2 agonistic monoclonal antibody targeting the costimulatory receptor OX40 (CD134). Peripheral TCRbeta sequencing was intended to test whether TCR sequence diversity was altered and clonal T-cell expansion was caused by ivuxolimab. Of the approximately 54 dose-escalation patients, hepatocellular carcinoma was present in approximately 20, melanoma in around 15, renal cell carcinoma in 9 and head and neck cancer in 9. Partial responses were achieved by three dose-escalation patients, of whom one had hepatocellular carcinoma and two had cutaneous melanoma. Intravenous ivuxolimab was administered to patients every 2 weeks at six dose levels: 0.01, 0.1, 0.3, 1.5, 3 and 10 mg/kg. The monotherapy dose-escalation portion (N ≈ 52 patients) of the phase I ivuxolimab trial is reported in the paper. Prior anti-PD-1, anti-PD-L1 or anti-CTLA-4 therapy was permitted, and checkpoint inhibitors had been received by about two fifths of dose-escalation patients. A male proportion of around 83% and a mean age of 60 years, ranging from about 23 to 79, were recorded for the dose-escalation cohort.

The paper's findings and limits, for the study overall: Antigen specificity was not determined for the clonally expanded peripheral T cells. After ivuxolimab, more expanded clones were found on average in CD8+ T cells than in CD4+ T cells. Clonal expansion of both CD4+ and CD8+ blood T cells was observed from baseline to week 6 at doses 0.1 to 3.0 mg/kg. Partial responders in the 0.1-3.0 mg/kg groups had among the lowest normalized peripheral clonal expansion, especially among CD8+ T cells. Low levels of normalized T-cell clonal expansion were also shown by some nonresponding patients.

As concerns this clone: What this receptor recognizes is not known. The sample holds no much larger clone one base away, and base qualities are not on file.

The trial excluded patients who had a history of autoimmune disease or were on systemic immunosuppression. Peripheral blood for TCR sequencing was collected from all dose cohorts at baseline, on cycle 4 day 1, and on cycle 7 day 1. Samples were obtained from an open-label, multicenter, first-in-human phase I dose-escalation trial of ivuxolimab. The trial enrolled adults with locally advanced or metastatic head and neck squamous cell, hepatocellular, melanoma or renal cell carcinoma. Before TCR sequencing, CD4+ and CD8+ T cells were separately sorted from peripheral blood. Genomic DNA was extracted from sorted cells for sequencing of the TCRbeta CDR3 region. TCRbeta CDR3 regions were sequenced using the immunoSEQ Assay. TCRdb carries this immuneACCESS record with in-frame sequences only. Its versions omit some clonotypes, under half of them owing to an unresolved V gene in the studies checked, with the rest unexplained. The sample table records roughly 100,000 clones; 90% of these occur just once. The leading ten clones occupy around 0.47% of the sample.

The CDR3 goes from the cysteine to the phenylalanine over 12 residues. CDR3 DNA is the only sequence kept; it has 36 bases, read in frame from the first base. Trimming leaves V shorter by 3 bases and J shorter by 14 bases, with the junction holding 6 bases beyond the gene matches. Based on the germline V gene, the CDR1 and CDR2 sequences are KGHSH and LQKENI. The starting material was CD4+ or CD8+ T cells sorted from blood, obtained in a trial of the OX40 agonist ivuxolimab. The clonotype comes from an adult with an advanced solid tumor such as melanoma, head and neck, liver or kidney cancer. Recombination linked TRBV18 to TRBJ1-4, and TRBD1 aligns with 7 junction nucleotides. The nucleotide sequence reads as follows: TGTGCCAGCTCACCTTTACAGGGGAGTCTGTTTTTT. Its protein product is CASSPLQGSLFF.